The 5 T cell receptor beta chains listed next were all sequenced from one sample in a study of blood T cell repertoires in COVID-19. Measured with immunoSEQ multiplex PCR; TCRdb has only the in-frame clones, and not every one. Here the sample spans around 210,000 clones, over 75% being singletons. Sequencing used peripheral blood. These receptors were taken from a man aged 50 to 59 with COVID-19, enrolled during active disease.

This clone has just one count. This chain connects TRBV19 to TRBJ2-1; TRBD2 matches at 7 bases. V dropped 2 bases and J dropped 2; count of bases not matched to a gene: 6. Looked up from germline, CDR1 is LNHDA and CDR2 is SQIVND (reference sequence). CDR3 length: 16 amino acids. The CDR3 coding sequence is TGTGCCAGTAGTATATCGGGGAGGGCCACCTACAATGAGCAGTTCTTC. It specifies CASSISGRATYNEQFF.

This chain uses TRBV7-2 with TRBJ2-3, with D possibly TRBD2 on 6 matching bases. This CDR3 has 14 amino acids. Germline assignment: CDR1 SGHTA and CDR2 FQGNSA. The V gene lost 6 bases and the J gene lost 4 bases, with 14 bases spanning the gap. The CDR3: CASSRGSISDTQYF. CDR3 DNA: TGTGCCAGCAGTCGGGGGAGTATCTCAGATACGCAGTATTTT.

This clone showed up just once. This chain joins TRBV6-6 and TRBJ1-5, with D maybe TRBD1 (6 bases). This CDR3 has 14 residues. Looked up from germline, CDR1 is MNHNY and CDR2 is SVGAGI (reference sequence). V lost 5 bases to trimming and J lost 2 bases, with 10 bases between them. CDR3 DNA: TGTGCCAGCAGTCAGGGGTACGGCAATCAGCCCCAGCATTTT. Its protein is CASSQGYGNQPQHF.

The chain joins TRBV19 to TRBJ1-1; 12 bases align to TRBD1. The ends lost 5 bases at V and 3 bases at J; junction bases unmatched: 4. This CDR3 has 15 residues. Germline CDR1 reads LNHDA; CDR2 reads SQIVND (reference sequence). CDR3 in DNA: TGTGCCAGTAGTCGGGACAGGGGGCGCGACACTGAAGCTTTCTTT. It yields the protein CASSRDRGRDTEAFF.

The CDR3 sequence: CASSPNVRGTNEKLFF. The CDR3 region has the DNA TGCGCCAGCAGCCCAAACGTGAGGGGGACTAATGAAAAACTGTTTTTT. The chain is built from TRBV5-1 and TRBJ1-4, with D possibly matching TRBD1 (6 bases). The CDR3 is 16 residues long. Germline V gene data show CDR1 as SGHRS and CDR2 as YFSETQ. The V end lost 4 bases, the J end lost 2 bases, and 15 bases lay between the germline ends. The variable domain in full, completed from reference TRBV5-1 and TRBJ1-4, reads KAGVTQTPRYLIKTRGQQVTLSCSPISGHRSVSWYQQTPGQGLQFLFEYFSETQRNKGNFPGRFSGRQFSNSRSEMNVSTLELGDSALYLCASSPNVRGTNEKLFFGSGTQLSVL.